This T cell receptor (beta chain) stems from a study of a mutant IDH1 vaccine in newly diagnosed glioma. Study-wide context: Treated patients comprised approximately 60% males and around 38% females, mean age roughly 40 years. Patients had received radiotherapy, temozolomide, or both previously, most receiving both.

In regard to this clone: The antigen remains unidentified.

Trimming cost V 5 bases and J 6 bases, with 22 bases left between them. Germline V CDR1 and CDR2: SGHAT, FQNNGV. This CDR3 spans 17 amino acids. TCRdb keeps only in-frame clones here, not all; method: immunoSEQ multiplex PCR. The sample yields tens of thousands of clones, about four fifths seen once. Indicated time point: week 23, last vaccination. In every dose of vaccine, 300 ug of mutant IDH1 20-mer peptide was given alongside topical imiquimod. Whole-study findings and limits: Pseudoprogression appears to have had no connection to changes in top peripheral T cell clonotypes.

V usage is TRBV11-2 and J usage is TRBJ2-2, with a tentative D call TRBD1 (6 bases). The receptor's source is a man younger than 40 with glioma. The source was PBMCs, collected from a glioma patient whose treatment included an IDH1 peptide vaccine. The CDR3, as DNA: TGTGCCAGCAGCAGACTTGCCCCTACAGGGATCCCCGGGGAGCTGTTTTTT. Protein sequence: CASSRLAPTGIPGELFF.